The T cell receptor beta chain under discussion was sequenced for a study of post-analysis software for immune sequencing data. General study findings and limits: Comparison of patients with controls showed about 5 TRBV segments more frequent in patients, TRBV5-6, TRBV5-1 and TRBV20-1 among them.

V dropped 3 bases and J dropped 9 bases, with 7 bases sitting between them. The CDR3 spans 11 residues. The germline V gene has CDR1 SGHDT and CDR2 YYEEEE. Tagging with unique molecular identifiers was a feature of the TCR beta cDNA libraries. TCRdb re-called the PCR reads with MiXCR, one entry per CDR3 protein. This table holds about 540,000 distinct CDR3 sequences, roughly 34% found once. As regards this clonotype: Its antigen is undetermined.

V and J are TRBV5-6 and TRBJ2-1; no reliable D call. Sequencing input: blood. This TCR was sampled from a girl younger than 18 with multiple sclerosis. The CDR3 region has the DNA TGTGCCAGCAGCTGGGGAAGTGAGCAGTTCTTC. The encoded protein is CASSWGSEQFF.